Given below is one TCR beta chain in context. How the authors handled the data: Counts of nucleated cells, estimated from reference gene primer amplification, were obtained. Method: immunoSEQ multiplex PCR; TCRdb's copy keeps in-frame clones and lacks some. That table gives V, J and clone size, and the DNA gave D and trimming. This sample has just under 55,000 clones, with around 83% found just once. The source of the sample is a study of blood T cell repertoires in COVID-19. Study overall: Whether acute or convalescent, the COVID-19 samples came from the United States, Italy and Spain. Sample material is recorded as cDNA or gDNA derived from T cells, B-cell-depleted T cells, or PBMCs.

The germline gives CDR1 SGHTA, CDR2 FQGTGA. The CDR3 runs 14 residues. Trimming stripped 2 bases from V and 6 bases from J, with 11 bases between. What was sequenced was peripheral blood. The sequence came from a woman aged 60-70 years with acute or convalescent COVID-19. The V call is TRBV7-3, the J call TRBJ2-1, with TRBD1 as a possible D gene (6 bases). The CDR3 spells CASSLGWGPNEQFF. The CDR3 DNA reads as TGTGCCAGCAGCTTAGGGTGGGGGCCCAATGAGCAGTTCTTC.